This T cell receptor beta chain was observed in a study of response to subunit inactivated influenza vaccine. The CDR3 runs 11 residues. Trimming removed 6 bases from V and 5 bases from J, with 10 bases in between. Germline V CDR1 and CDR2: DFQATT, SNEGSKA (reference sequence). Overall study findings and caveats: Authors suggested seasonal influenza vaccinations each recruit few new T cells.

TCRdb fed the RT-PCR reads into MiXCR, producing one record per CDR3 protein. The table shows roughly 550,000 distinct CDR3 sequences, with under 30% occurring only once. There are a few counts of this clonotype. The antigen remains undetermined. The sample was also linked to a second study, of T cells expressing NK-cell markers. From that paper: Libraries used 5'RACE template switching adding universal primer site and UMIs.

The specimen comprised CD4+ T cells sorted from PBMCs, sampled 12 days after vaccination. This chain uses TRBV20-1 with TRBJ2-5; tentatively, D is TRBD1 (5 bases). This TCR came from a man aged 45-65 years who received an inactivated influenza vaccine. CDR3 nucleotides: TGCAGTGCCAGCCCAGGGGAGACCCAGTACTTC. This encodes CSASPGETQYF.